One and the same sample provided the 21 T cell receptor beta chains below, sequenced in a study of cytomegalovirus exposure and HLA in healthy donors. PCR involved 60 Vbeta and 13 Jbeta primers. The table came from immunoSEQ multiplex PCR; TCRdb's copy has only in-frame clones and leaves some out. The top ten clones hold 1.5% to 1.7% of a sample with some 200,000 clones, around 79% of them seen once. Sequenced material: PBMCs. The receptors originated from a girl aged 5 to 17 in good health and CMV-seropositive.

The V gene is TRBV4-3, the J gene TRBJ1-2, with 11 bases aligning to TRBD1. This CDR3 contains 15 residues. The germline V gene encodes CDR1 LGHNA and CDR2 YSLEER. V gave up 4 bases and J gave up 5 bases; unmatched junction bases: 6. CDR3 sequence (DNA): TGCGCCAGCAGCCCTGGACAGGGGGCCCCATATGGCTACACCTTC. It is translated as CASSPGQGAPYGYTF.

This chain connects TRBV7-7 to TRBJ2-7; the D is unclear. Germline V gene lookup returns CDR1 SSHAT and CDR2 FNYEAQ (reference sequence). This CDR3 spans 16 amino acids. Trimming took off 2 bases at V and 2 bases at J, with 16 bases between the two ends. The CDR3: CASSLSARLVPYEQYF. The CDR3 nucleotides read TGTGCCAGCAGCTTATCCGCCAGGCTGGTGCCCTACGAGCAGTACTTC.

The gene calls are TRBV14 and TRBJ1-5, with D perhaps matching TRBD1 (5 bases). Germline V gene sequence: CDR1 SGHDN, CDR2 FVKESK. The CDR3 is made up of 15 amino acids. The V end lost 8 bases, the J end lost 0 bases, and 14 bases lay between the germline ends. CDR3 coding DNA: TGTGCCAGCCTTGGGGGGGGTCCTAGCAATCAGCCCCAGCATTTT. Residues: CASLGGGPSNQPQHF.

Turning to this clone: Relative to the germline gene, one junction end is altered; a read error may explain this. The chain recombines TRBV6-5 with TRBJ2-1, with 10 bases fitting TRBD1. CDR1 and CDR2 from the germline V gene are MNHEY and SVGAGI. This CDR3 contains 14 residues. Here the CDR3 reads CASSYPGQGVDQIF. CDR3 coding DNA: TGTGCCAGCAGTTACCCCGGACAGGGGGTGGACCAGATCTTC.

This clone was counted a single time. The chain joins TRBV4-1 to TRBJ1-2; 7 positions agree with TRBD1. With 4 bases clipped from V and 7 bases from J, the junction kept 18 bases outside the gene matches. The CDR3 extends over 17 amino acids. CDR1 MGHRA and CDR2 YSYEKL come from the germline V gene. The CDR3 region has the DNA TGCGCCAGCAGCCGCACGCGGATCGACAGGGACCGCGCTGGCTACACCTTC. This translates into CASSRTRIDRDRAGYTF.

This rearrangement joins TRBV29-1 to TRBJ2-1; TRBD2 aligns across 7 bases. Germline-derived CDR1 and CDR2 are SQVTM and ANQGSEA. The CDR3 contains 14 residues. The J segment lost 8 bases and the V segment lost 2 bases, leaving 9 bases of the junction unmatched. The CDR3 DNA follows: TGCAGCGTTGAACCCTACGGGGGGAAGGATGAGCAGTTCTTC. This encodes CSVEPYGGKDEQFF.

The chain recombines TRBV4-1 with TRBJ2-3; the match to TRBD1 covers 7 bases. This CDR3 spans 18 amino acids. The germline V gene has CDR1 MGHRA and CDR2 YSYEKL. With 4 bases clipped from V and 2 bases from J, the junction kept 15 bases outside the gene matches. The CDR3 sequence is CASSLGPIRQGVTDTQYF. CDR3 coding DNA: TGCGCCAGCAGCCTAGGACCTATAAGACAGGGAGTCACAGATACGCAGTATTTT.

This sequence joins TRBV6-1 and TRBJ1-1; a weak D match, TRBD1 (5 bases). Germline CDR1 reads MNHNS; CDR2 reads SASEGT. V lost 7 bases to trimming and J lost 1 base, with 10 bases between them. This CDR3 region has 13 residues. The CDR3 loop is CASTLTGNTEAFF. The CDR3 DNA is TGTGCCAGCACCCTAACAGGGAACACTGAAGCTTTCTTT.

The CDR3 sequence is CASSETVNSPLHF. In DNA, the CDR3 is TGCGCCAGCAGTGAGACAGTCAATTCACCCCTCCACTTT. The chain has TRBV10-2 and TRBJ1-6; D is uncertain. The CDR3 runs to 13 residues. V gave up 2 bases and J gave up 7 bases, with 6 bases separating them. Germline V CDR1 and CDR2: WSHSY, SAAADI.

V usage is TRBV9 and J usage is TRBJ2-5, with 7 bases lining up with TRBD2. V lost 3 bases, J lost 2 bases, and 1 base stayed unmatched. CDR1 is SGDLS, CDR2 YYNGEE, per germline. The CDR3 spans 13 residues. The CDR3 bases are TGTGCCAGCAGCGGGGGACTACAAGAGACCCAGTACTTC. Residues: CASSGGLQETQYF.

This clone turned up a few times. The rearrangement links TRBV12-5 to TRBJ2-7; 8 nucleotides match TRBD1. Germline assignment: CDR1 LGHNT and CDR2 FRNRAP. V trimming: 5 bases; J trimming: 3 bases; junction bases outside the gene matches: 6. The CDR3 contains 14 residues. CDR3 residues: CASGPGQVDYEQYF. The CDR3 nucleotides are TGTGCTAGTGGTCCGGGACAGGTCGACTACGAGCAGTACTTC.

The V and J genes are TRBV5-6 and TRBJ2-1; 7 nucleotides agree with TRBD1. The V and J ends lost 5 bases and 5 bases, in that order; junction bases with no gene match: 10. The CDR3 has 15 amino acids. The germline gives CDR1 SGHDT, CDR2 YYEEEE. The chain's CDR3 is CASSYTGTADNEQFF. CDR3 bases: TGTGCCAGCAGTTACACCGGGACAGCGGACAATGAGCAGTTCTTC.

DNA for the CDR3: TGTGCCAGCAGTTTCGAGGGAAATACTGAAGCTTTCTTT. Translating it yields CASSFEGNTEAFF. V usage is TRBV6-5 and J usage is TRBJ1-1, with no clear D. There are 13 residues in the CDR3. CDR1 MNHEY and CDR2 SVGAGI come from the germline V gene. Trimming took off 4 bases at V and 5 bases at J, with 11 bases between the two ends.

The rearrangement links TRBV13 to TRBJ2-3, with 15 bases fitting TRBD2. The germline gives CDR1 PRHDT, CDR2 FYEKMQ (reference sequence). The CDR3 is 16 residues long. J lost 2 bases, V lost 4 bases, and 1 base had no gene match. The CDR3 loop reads CASSWTSGGATDTQYF. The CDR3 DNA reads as TGTGCCAGCAGCTGGACTAGCGGGGGGGCCACAGATACGCAGTATTTT.

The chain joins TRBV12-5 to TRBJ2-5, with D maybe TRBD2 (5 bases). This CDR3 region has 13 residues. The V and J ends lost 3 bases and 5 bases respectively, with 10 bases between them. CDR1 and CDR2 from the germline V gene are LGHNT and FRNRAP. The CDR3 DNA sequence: TGTGCTAGTGGTTTATCTCAGCGGGAGACCCAGTACTTC. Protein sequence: CASGLSQRETQYF.

As DNA, the CDR3 is TGTGCCAGCAGCCAAGATGCTGGGGGGTACGAGACCCAGTACTTC. Protein: CASSQDAGGYETQYF. J is TRBJ2-5 and V is TRBV4-2; tentative D call: TRBD2 (6 bases). V lost 0 bases and J 5 bases, leaving 13 bases between the germline ends. The CDR3 spans 15 residues. Looked up from germline, CDR1 is LGHNA and CDR2 is YNFKEQ.

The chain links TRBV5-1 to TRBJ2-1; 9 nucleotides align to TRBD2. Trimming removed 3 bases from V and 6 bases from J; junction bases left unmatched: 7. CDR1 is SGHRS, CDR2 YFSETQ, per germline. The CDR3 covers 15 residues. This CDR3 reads CASSSSGVEGNEQFF. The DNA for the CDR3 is TGCGCCAGCAGCTCTAGCGGGGTGGAAGGCAATGAGCAGTTCTTC.

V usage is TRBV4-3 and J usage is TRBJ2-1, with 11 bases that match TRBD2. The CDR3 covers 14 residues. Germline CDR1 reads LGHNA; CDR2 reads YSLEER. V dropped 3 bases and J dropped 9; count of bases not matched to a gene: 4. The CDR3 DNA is TGCGCCAGCAGCCACTCACTAGCGGGGGCTGAGCAGTTCTTC. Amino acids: CASSHSLAGAEQFF.

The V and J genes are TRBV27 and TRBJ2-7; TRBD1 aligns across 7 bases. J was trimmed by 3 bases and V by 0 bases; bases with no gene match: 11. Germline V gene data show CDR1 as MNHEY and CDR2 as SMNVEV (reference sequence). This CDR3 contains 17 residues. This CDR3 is CASSLSPPRQGGYEQYF. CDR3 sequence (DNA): TGTGCCAGCAGTTTATCGCCCCCCCGACAGGGCGGCTACGAGCAGTACTTC.

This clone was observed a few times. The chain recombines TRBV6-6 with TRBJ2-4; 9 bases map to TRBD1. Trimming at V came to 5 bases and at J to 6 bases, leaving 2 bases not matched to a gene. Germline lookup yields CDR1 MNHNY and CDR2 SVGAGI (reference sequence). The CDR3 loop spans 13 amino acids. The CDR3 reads CASSRGQGNIQYF. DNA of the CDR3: TGTGCCAGCAGTCGGGGACAGGGAAACATTCAGTACTTC.

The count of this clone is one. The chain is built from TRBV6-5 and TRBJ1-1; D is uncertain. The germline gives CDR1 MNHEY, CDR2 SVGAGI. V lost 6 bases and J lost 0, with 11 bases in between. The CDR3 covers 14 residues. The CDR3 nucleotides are TGTGCCAGCAGCCCCGGACTTATGAACACTGAAGCTTTCTTT. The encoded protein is CASSPGLMNTEAFF.